This T cell receptor beta chain appears in the sequencing data of a study of early T cells in non-severe SARS-CoV-2 infection. Study information: From unsorted whole blood, bulk RNA was sequenced, and the chains remained unpaired.

This clonotype has more than one count but fewer than ten. Its antigen is currently unknown. The CDR3 length is 17 residues. The V gene lost 0 bases and the J gene lost 6 bases, with 18 bases spanning the gap. Per germline, CDR1 SGDLS and CDR2 YYNGEE. Study-wide results and caveats: Sequences matched to VDJdb favored anti-spike CD8 responses, while private and CD4 specificities were missed.

Individual cDNA molecules were tagged with unique molecular identifiers, the study reported. Via MiXCR, TCRdb re-called the 5' RACE reads, giving one row per CDR3 protein. The table lists roughly 57,000 distinct CDR3 sequences, 12% of them singletons. The chain combines TRBV9 with TRBJ2-2; D is undetermined. This specimen was whole blood, taken at baseline. The TCR was taken from an adult who was a healthcare worker with PCR-confirmed SARS-CoV-2 infection or an uninfected control (not recorded which). The CDR3 DNA sequence: TGTGCCAGCAGCGTAGGCGGTCCCCGAGCGTCGGCCGGGGAGCTGTTTTTT. As protein: CASSVGGPRASAGELFF.